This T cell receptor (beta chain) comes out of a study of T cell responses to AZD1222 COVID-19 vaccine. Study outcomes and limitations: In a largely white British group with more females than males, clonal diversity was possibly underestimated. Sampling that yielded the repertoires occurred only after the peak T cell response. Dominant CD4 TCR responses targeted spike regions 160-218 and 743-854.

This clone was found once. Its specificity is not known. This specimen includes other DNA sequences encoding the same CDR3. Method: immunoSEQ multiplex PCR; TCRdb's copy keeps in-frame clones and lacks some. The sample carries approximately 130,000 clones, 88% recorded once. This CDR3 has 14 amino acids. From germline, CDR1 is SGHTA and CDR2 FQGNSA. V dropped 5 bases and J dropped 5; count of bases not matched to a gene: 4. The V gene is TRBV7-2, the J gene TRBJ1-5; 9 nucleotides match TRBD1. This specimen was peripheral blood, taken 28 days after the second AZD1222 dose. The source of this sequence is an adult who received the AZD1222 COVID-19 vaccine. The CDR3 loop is CASSLGQGYQPQHF. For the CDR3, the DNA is TGTGCCAGCAGCCTAGGACAGGGGTATCAGCCCCAGCATTTT.